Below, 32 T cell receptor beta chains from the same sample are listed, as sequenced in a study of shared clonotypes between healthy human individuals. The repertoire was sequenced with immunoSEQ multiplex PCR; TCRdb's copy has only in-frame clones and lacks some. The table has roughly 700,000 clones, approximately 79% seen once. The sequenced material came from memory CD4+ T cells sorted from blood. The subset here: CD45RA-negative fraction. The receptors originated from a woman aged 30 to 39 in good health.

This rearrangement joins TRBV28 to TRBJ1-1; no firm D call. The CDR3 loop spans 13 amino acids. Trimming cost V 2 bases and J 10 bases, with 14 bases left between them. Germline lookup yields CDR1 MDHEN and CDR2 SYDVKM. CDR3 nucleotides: TGTGCCAGCAGTTTAGTGTATCTGGGTAGAGCTTTCTTT. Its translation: CASSLVYLGRAFF.

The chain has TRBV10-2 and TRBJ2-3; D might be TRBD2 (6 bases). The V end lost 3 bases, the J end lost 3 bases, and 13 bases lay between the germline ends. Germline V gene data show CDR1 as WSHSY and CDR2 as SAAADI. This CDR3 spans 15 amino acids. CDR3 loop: CASSDTGAETDTQYF. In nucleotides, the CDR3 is TGCGCCAGCAGTGATACGGGAGCGGAGACAGATACGCAGTATTTT.

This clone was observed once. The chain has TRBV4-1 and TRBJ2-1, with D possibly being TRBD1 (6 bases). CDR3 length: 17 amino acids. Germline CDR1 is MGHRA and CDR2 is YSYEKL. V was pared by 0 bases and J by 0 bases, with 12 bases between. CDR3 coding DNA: TGCGCCAGCAGCCAAGATTTCGGACAGTTCTCCTACAATGAGCAGTTCTTC. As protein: CASSQDFGQFSYNEQFF.

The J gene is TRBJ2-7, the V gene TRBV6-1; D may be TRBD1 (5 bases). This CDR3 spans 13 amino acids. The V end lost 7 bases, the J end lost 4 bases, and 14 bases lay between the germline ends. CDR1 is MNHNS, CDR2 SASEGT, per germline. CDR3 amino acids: CASTRRGSYEQYF. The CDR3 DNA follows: TGTGCCAGCACCAGAAGGGGTTCTTACGAGCAGTACTTC.

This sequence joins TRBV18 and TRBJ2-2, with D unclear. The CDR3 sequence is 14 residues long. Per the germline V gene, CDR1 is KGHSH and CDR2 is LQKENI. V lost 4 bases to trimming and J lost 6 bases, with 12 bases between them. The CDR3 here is CASSLELFPGELFF. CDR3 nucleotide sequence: TGTGCCAGCTCACTAGAGCTTTTCCCCGGGGAGCTGTTTTTT.

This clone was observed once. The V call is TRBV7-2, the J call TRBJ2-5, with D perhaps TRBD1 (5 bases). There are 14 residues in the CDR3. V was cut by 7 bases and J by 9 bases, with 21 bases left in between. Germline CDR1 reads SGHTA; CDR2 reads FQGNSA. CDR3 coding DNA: TGTGCCAGCACCTATGACAAGGGGTTAAGGGCCCAGTACTTC. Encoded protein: CASTYDKGLRAQYF.

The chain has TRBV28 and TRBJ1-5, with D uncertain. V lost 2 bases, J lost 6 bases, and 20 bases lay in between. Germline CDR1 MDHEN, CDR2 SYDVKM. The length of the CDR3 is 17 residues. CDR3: CASSLAPGRRGGQPQHF. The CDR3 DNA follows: TGTGCCAGCAGTTTAGCCCCCGGACGGCGAGGAGGTCAGCCCCAGCATTTT. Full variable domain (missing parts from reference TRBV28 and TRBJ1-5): DVKVTQSSRYLVKRTGEKVFLECVQDMDHENMFWYRQDPGLGLRLIYFSYDVKMKEKGDIPEGYSVSREKKERFSLILESASTNQTSMYLCASSLAPGRRGGQPQHFGDGTRLSIL.

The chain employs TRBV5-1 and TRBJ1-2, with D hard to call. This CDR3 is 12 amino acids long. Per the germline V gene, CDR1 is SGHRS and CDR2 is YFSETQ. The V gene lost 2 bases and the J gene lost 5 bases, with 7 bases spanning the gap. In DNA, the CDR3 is TGCGCCAGCAGCTTTGAAGGATATGGCTACACCTTC. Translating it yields CASSFEGYGYTF. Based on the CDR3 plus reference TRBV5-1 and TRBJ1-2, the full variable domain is KAGVTQTPRYLIKTRGQQVTLSCSPISGHRSVSWYQQTPGQGLQFLFEYFSETQRNKGNFPGRFSGRQFSNSRSEMNVSTLELGDSALYLCASSFEGYGYTFGSGTRLTVV.

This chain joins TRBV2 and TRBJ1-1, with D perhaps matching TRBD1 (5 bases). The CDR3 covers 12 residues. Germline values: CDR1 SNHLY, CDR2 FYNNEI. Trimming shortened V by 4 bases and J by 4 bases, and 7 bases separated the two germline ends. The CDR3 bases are TGTGCCAGCAGTGCAGGGTTCACTGAAGCTTTCTTT. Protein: CASSAGFTEAFF.

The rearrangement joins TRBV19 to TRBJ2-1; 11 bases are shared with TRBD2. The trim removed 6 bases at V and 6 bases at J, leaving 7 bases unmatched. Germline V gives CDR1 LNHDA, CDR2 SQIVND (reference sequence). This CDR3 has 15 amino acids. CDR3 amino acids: CASRTGTSGPNEQFF. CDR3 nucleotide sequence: TGTGCCAGTAGAACCGGGACTAGCGGCCCCAATGAGCAGTTCTTC.

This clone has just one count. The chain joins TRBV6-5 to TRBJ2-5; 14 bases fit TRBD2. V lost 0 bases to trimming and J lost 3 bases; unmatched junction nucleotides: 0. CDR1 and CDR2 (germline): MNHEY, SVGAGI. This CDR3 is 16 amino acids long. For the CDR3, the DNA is TGTGCCAGCAGTTACTCGGGACTAGCGGGAGAAGAGACCCAGTACTTC. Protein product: CASSYSGLAGEETQYF.

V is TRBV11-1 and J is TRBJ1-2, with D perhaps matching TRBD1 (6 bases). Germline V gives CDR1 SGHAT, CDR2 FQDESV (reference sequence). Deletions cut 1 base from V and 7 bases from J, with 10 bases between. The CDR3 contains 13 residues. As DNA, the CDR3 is TGTGCCAGCAGCTTAGGCAGGGGCTCTGGCTACACCTTC. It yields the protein CASSLGRGSGYTF.

The CDR3 is CASSLSGGQQYF. The CDR3 nucleotides read TGTGCCAGCAGTTTATCAGGGGGGCAGCAGTACTTC. This chain uses TRBV27 with TRBJ2-7; D may match TRBD1 or TRBD2 (6 bases each). Trimming took 0 bases from V and 8 from J, leaving 8 bases between them. The germline gives CDR1 MNHEY, CDR2 SMNVEV (reference sequence). This CDR3 is built from 12 residues.

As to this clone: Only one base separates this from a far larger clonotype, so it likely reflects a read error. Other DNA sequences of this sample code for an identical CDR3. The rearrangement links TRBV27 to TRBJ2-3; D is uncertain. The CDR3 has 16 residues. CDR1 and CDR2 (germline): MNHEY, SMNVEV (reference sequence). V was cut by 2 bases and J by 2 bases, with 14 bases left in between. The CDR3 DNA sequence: TGTGCCAGCAGTTTAGGACCGAGCTGGGCCACAGATACGCAGTATTTT. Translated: CASSLGPSWATDTQYF.

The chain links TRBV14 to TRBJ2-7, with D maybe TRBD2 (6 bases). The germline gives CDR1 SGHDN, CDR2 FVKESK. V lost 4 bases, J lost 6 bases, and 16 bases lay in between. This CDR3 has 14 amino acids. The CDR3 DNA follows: TGTGCCAGCAGCCTTCAATCGGGAGTAGGCGAGCAGTACTTC. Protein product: CASSLQSGVGEQYF. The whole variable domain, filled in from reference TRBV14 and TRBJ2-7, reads EAGVTQFPSHSVIEKGQTVTLRCDPISGHDNLYWYRRVMGKEIKFLLHFVKESKQDESGMPNNRFLAERTGGTYSTLKVQPAELEDSGVYFCASSLQSGVGEQYFGPGTRLTVT.

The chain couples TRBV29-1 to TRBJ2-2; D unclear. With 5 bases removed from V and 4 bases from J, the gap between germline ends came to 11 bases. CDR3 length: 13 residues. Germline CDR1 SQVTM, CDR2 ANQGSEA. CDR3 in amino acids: CSVSLYATGELFF. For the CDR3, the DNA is TGCAGCGTTTCATTGTATGCCACCGGGGAGCTGTTTTTT.

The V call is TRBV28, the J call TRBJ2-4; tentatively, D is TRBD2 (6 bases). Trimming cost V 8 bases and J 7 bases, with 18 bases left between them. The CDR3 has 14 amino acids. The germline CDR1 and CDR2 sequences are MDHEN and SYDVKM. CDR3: CASSPPGAGNIQYF. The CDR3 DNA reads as TGTGCCAGCTCTCCACCGGGAGCCGGGAACATTCAGTACTTC.

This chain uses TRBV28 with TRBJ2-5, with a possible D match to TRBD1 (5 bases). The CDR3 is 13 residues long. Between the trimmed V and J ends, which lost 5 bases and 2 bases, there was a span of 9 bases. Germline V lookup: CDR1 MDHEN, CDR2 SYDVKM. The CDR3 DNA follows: TGTGCCAGCAGTACGGACAATCAAGAGACCCAGTACTTC. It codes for CASSTDNQETQYF.

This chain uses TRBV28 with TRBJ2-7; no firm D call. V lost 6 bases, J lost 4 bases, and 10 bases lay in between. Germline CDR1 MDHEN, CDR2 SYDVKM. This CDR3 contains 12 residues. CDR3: CASSYNLYEQYF. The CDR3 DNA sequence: TGTGCCAGCAGCTACAACTTATACGAGCAGTACTTC.

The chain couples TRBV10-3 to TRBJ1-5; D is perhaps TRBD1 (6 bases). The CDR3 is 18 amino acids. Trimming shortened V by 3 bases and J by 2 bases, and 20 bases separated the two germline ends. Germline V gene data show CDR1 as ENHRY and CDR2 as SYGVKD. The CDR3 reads CAISEWDTQRGGNQPQHF. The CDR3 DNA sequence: TGTGCCATCAGTGAATGGGACACTCAAAGGGGTGGCAATCAGCCCCAGCATTTT.

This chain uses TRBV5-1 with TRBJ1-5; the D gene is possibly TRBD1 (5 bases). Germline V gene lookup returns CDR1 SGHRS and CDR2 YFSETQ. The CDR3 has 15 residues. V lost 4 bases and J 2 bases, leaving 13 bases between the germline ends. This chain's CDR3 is CASSQSSGGNQPQHF. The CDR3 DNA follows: TGCGCCAGCAGCCAGTCCTCGGGGGGCAATCAGCCCCAGCATTTT.

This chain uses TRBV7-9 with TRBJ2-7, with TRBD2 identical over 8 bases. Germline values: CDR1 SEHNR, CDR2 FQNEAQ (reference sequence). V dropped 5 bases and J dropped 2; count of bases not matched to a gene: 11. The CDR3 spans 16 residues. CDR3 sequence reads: CASSVPTSGTPYEQYF. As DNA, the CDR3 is TGTGCCAGCAGCGTACCCACTAGCGGAACTCCCTACGAGCAGTACTTC.

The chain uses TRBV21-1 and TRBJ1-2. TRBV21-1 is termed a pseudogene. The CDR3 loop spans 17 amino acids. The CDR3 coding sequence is TGTGCCAGTTGGGAGGCCAACCCGTTTGCCCTCCGCTATGGCTACACCTTC. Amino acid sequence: CASWEANPFALRYGYTF.

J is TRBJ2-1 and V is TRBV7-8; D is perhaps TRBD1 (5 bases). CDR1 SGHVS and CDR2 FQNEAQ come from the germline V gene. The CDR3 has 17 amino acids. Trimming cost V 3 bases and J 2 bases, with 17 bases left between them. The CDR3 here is CASSFPQGAGAYNEQFF. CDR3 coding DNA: TGTGCCAGCAGCTTTCCCCAGGGTGCCGGTGCCTACAATGAGCAGTTCTTC.

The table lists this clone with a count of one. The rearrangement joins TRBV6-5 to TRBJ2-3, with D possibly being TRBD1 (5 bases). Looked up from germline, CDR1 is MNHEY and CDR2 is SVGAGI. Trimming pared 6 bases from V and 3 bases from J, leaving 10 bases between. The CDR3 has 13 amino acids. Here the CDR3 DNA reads TGTGCCAGCAGAGGGGCGGCAACAGATACGCAGTATTTT. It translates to CASRGAATDTQYF.

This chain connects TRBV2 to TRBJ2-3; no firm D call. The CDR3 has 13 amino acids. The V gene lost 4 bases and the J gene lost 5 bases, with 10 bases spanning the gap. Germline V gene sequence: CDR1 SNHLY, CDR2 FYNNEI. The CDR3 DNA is TGTGCCAGCAGTGGGATGACCCTAGATACGCAGTATTTT. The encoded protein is CASSGMTLDTQYF.

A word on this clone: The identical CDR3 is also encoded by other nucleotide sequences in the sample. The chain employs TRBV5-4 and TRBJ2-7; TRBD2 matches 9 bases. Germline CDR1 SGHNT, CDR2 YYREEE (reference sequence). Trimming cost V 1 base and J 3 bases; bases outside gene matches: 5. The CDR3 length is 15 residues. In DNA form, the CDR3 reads TGTGCCAGCAGCTTGAGTAGCGGGAGTCTCTACGAGCAGTACTTC. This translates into CASSLSSGSLYEQYF.

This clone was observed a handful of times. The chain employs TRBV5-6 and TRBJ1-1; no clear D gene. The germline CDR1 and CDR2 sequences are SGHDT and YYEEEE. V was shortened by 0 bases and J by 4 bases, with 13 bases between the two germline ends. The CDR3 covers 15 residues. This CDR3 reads CASSLGGGRSTEAFF. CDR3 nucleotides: TGTGCCAGCAGCTTGGGCGGTGGCCGGTCCACTGAAGCTTTCTTT.

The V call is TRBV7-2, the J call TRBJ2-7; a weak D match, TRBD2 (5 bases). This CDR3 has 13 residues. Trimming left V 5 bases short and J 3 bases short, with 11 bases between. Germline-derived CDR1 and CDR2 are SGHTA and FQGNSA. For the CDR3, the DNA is TGTGCCAGCAGCCGGGGATCGAACTACGAGCAGTACTTC. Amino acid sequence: CASSRGSNYEQYF.

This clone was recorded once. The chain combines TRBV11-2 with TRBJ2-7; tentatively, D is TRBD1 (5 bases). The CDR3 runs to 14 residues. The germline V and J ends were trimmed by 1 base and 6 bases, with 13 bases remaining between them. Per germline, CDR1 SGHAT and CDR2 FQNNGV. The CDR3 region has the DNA TGTGCCAGCAGCTTAGCCGCCAGGGTAAGCGAGCAGTACTTC. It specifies CASSLAARVSEQYF.

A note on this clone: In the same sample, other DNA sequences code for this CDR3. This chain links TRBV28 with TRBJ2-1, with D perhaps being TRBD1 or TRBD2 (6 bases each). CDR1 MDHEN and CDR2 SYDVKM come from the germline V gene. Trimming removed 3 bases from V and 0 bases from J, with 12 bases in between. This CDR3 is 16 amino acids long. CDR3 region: CASSFSGASSYNEQFF. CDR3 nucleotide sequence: TGTGCCAGCAGTTTTTCGGGGGCCAGCTCCTACAATGAGCAGTTCTTC. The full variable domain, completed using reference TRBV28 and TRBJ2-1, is DVKVTQSSRYLVKRTGEKVFLECVQDMDHENMFWYRQDPGLGLRLIYFSYDVKMKEKGDIPEGYSVSREKKERFSLILESASTNQTSMYLCASSFSGASSYNEQFFGPGTRLTVL.

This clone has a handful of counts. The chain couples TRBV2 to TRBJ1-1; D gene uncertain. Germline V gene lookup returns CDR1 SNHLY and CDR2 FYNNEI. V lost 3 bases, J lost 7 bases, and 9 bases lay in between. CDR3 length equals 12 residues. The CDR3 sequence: CASSEVFGEAFF. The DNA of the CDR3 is TGTGCCAGCAGTGAGGTATTTGGTGAAGCTTTCTTT. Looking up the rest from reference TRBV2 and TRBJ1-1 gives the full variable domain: EPEVTQTPSHQVTQMGQEVILRCVPISNHLYFYWYRQILGQKVEFLVSFYNNEISEKSEIFDDQFSVERPDGSNFTLKIRSTKLEDSAMYFCASSEVFGEAFFGQGTRLTVV.